This T cell receptor (beta chain) appears in the sequencing data of a study of blood T cell repertoires in COVID-19. The assay was immunoSEQ multiplex PCR, and TCRdb's table has in-frame clones only and misses some. The data show 90,000 or so clones, about two thirds seen once. The CDR3 covers 14 residues. V lost 3 bases, J lost 5 bases, and 6 bases stayed unmatched. The germline V gene encodes CDR1 KGHSH and CDR2 LQKENI. The TCR comes from a woman of 80 years or more with acute or convalescent COVID-19. Sequencing was done on a sample of peripheral blood. This chain joins TRBV18 and TRBJ1-2, with 7 bases identical to TRBD1. This chain's CDR3 is CASSPRQGEYGYTF. The CDR3 DNA reads as TGTGCCAGCTCACCCCGACAGGGTGAATATGGCTACACCTTC.